Below are 29 T cell receptor beta chains sequenced from a single sample in a study of blood T cell repertoires in COVID-19. The repertoire was sequenced with immunoSEQ multiplex PCR; TCRdb's copy has only in-frame clones and lacks some. The table includes about 150,000 clones, roughly 89% detected once. Specimen: PBMCs or T cells enriched from blood (not recorded which). Every receptor here comes from a man aged 50-59 years who had recovered from COVID-19.

V usage is TRBV14 and J usage is TRBJ1-6; D unclear. Germline values: CDR1 SGHDN, CDR2 FVKESK. This CDR3 has 14 residues. Trimming pared 0 bases from V and 7 bases from J, leaving 7 bases between. This CDR3 is CASSQERVNSPLHF. CDR3 DNA sequence: TGTGCCAGCAGCCAAGAGCGGGTAAATTCACCCCTCCACTTT.

V usage is TRBV3-1 (or the pseudogene TRBV3-2) and J usage is TRBJ1-5, with D unclear. Trimming left V 9 bases short and J 1 base short, with 10 bases between. The CDR3 sequence is 13 residues long. CDR1 is LGHDT and CDR2 is YNNKEL in the germline V gene (reference sequence). CDR3 loop: CASSRGSNQPQHF. For the CDR3, the DNA is TGTGCCAGTTCTAGAGGGAGCAATCAGCCCCAGCATTTT.

The J gene is TRBJ1-4, the V gene TRBV27; 11 bases match TRBD1. The CDR3 runs to 16 residues. Trimming cost V 1 base and J 7 bases; bases outside gene matches: 5. The germline V gene encodes CDR1 MNHEY and CDR2 SMNVEV (reference sequence). This chain's CDR3 is CASSLYGQGAIEKLFF. In DNA form, the CDR3 reads TGTGCCAGCAGTTTATATGGACAGGGGGCGATTGAAAAACTGTTTTTT.

V is TRBV7-3 and J is TRBJ1-1; D uncertain. V was clipped by 5 bases and J by 0 bases, with 10 bases between them. The germline gives CDR1 SGHTA, CDR2 FQGTGA. The CDR3 runs 14 residues. CDR3 loop: CASSDGSLNTEAFF. DNA for the CDR3: TGTGCCAGCAGCGACGGTAGCTTGAACACTGAAGCTTTCTTT.

The rearrangement links TRBV25-1 to TRBJ1-2; no definite D call. The CDR3 length is 14 residues. Trimming removed 1 base from V and 0 bases from J, with 6 bases in between. Germline CDR1 reads MGHDK; CDR2 reads SYGVNS. CDR3 DNA sequence: TGTGCCAGCAGTGAATTTGGCACTAACTATGGCTACACCTTC. It translates to CASSEFGTNYGYTF.

This chain joins TRBV3-1 (or the pseudogene TRBV3-2) and TRBJ2-1; 16 bases are shared with TRBD2. CDR1 and CDR2 (germline): LGHDT, YNNKEL (reference sequence). The CDR3 runs to 18 residues. The V gene end was trimmed by 5 bases and the J gene end by 9 bases; junction bases not matched to a gene: 13. As DNA, the CDR3 is TGTGCCAGCAGCTCCCGCTTGGGACTAGCGGGAGGGCCGGGTGAGCAGTTCTTC. This encodes CASSSRLGLAGGPGEQFF.

V usage is TRBV5-1 and J usage is TRBJ2-1; perhaps TRBD1 as D (6 bases). CDR1 and CDR2 (germline): SGHRS, YFSETQ. The CDR3 contains 16 residues. With 2 bases removed from V and 1 base from J, the gap between germline ends came to 13 bases. The CDR3 is CASSFQQGTSYNEQFF. DNA for the CDR3: TGCGCCAGCAGCTTCCAACAGGGTACGTCCTACAATGAGCAGTTCTTC. The full variable domain, rest sourced from reference TRBV5-1 and TRBJ2-1, is KAGVTQTPRYLIKTRGQQVTLSCSPISGHRSVSWYQQTPGQGLQFLFEYFSETQRNKGNFPGRFSGRQFSNSRSEMNVSTLELGDSALYLCASSFQQGTSYNEQFFGPGTRLTVL.

The V call is TRBV5-1, the J call TRBJ2-7, with 7 bases fitting TRBD2. V dropped 2 bases and J dropped 4; count of bases not matched to a gene: 6. This CDR3 contains 14 residues. The V gene's germline CDR1 is SGHRS and CDR2 YFSETQ. The CDR3 region has the DNA TGCGCCAGCAGCTTAGCGGGATTGATATACGAGCAGTACTTC. This gives the protein CASSLAGLIYEQYF.

A single count supports this clone. The rearrangement joins TRBV4-3 to TRBJ2-5; D might be TRBD2 (5 bases). This CDR3 contains 13 residues. Germline V gene lookup returns CDR1 LGHNA and CDR2 YSLEER. V gave up 6 bases and J gave up 5 bases, with 13 bases separating them. CDR3 sequence reads: CASSRGPGETQYF. The DNA for the CDR3 is TGCGCCAGCAGTCGAGGGCCAGGTGAGACCCAGTACTTC.

CDR3: CASGFNAQENTEAFF. The CDR3 DNA follows: TGTGCCAGCGGATTTAACGCTCAGGAGAACACTGAAGCTTTCTTT. The chain uses TRBV7-3 and TRBJ1-1; D is ambiguous. The germline V gene has CDR1 SGHTA and CDR2 FQGTGA. V was clipped by 8 bases and J by 1 base, with 17 bases between them. CDR3 length: 15 residues.

The sample holds one count of this clone. This chain connects TRBV5-8 to TRBJ1-2; the D is unclear. CDR3 size: 14 residues. Germline V gene sequence: CDR1 SGHTS, CDR2 YDEGEE. Trimming removed 2 bases at V and 2 bases at J, with 10 bases between. The CDR3 reads CASSLRPLNYGYTF. CDR3 nucleotide sequence: TGTGCCAGCAGCTTACGTCCTCTAAACTATGGCTACACCTTC.

The chain has TRBV5-1 and TRBJ2-1; D gene ambiguous. CDR1 and CDR2 from the germline V gene are SGHRS and YFSETQ. The V end was cut by 1 base, the J end by 2 bases, with 10 bases between. The length of the CDR3 is 15 residues. In DNA form, the CDR3 reads TGCGCCAGCAGCTTGCTGGAGTACACCTACAATGAGCAGTTCTTC. Translating gives CASSLLEYTYNEQFF.

The chain uses TRBV7-8 and TRBJ2-5; either TRBD1 or TRBD2 may supply D (5 bases each). Trimming took 5 bases from V and 4 from J, leaving 20 bases between them. Per the germline V gene, CDR1 is SGHVS and CDR2 is FQNEAQ. The CDR3 totals 16 residues. CDR3 nucleotides: TGTGCCAGCAGCCGAGGGGAACTGCGGGCGAGAGAGACCCAGTACTTC. It yields the protein CASSRGELRARETQYF.

The chain is built from TRBV4-3 and TRBJ1-4, with D unresolved. V shed 1 base and J shed 2 bases, with 14 bases lying between them. This CDR3 comprises 17 residues. Germline CDR1 reads LGHNA; CDR2 reads YSLEER. CDR3 residues: CASSQGPPHGTNEKLFF. The DNA for the CDR3 is TGCGCCAGCAGCCAAGGACCCCCCCACGGGACTAATGAAAAACTGTTTTTT.

This rearrangement joins TRBV7-3 to TRBJ2-6, with 8 bases matching TRBD1. This CDR3 is 18 amino acids long. J lost 3 bases, V lost 4 bases, and 11 bases had no gene match. Germline CDR1 SGHTA, CDR2 FQGTGA. CDR3 protein: CASSSPTGAYGGANVLTF. The CDR3 DNA follows: TGTGCCAGCAGCTCCCCGACAGGGGCCTATGGTGGGGCCAACGTCCTGACTTTC.

The chain links TRBV19 to TRBJ2-5, with 7 bases lining up with TRBD1. Germline V gene lookup returns CDR1 LNHDA and CDR2 SQIVND (reference sequence). With V trimmed by 6 bases and J by 5 bases, 18 bases remained unmatched. CDR3 length equals 17 residues. CDR3 protein: CASSPTAGTEGEETQYF. The CDR3 coding sequence is TGTGCCAGTAGCCCTACCGCCGGGACAGAAGGGGAGGAGACCCAGTACTTC.

The chain is built from TRBV5-1 and TRBJ1-6, with TRBD1 matching over 7 bases. Unmatched junction bases numbered 6, after V lost 4 bases and J lost 8 bases. The CDR3 spans 14 residues. Germline CDR1 reads SGHRS; CDR2 reads YFSETQ. CDR3 nucleotide sequence: TGCGCCAGCAGCACAGCCGGGACAGATTCACCCCTCCACTTT. This sequence encodes CASSTAGTDSPLHF.

This clone was seen only a few times. The chain employs TRBV18 and TRBJ1-4; 9 bases align to TRBD1. The trim removed 0 bases at V and 3 bases at J, leaving 5 bases unmatched. Germline assignment: CDR1 KGHSH and CDR2 LQKENI. The CDR3 is 17 residues long. The CDR3 here is CASSPPRTGVANEKLFF. CDR3 nucleotides: TGTGCCAGCTCACCACCCCGGACAGGGGTAGCTAATGAAAAACTGTTTTTT. Looking up the rest from reference TRBV18 and TRBJ1-4 gives the full variable domain: NAGVMQNPRHLVRRRGQEARLRCSPMKGHSHVYWYRQLPEEGLKFMVYLQKENIIDESGMPKERFSAEFPKEGPSILRIQQVVRGDSAAYFCASSPPRTGVANEKLFFGSGTQLSVL.

This clone showed up just once. The chain links TRBV9 to TRBJ1-6; 9 positions match TRBD1. The CDR3 length is 18 residues. The germline V gene has CDR1 SGDLS and CDR2 YYNGEE. The junction had 12 bases not matched to a gene; V was cut back by 4 bases and J by 4 bases. This chain's CDR3 is CASSSPRGQGVYNSPLHF. The CDR3 nucleotides are TGTGCCAGCAGCTCCCCGAGGGGACAGGGTGTGTATAATTCACCCCTCCACTTT.

This chain links TRBV11-3 with TRBJ2-1; TRBD2 matches at 7 bases. Germline lookup yields CDR1 SGHNT and CDR2 YENEEA. The V and J ends lost 0 bases and 3 bases, in that order; junction bases with no gene match: 5. The CDR3 spans 16 residues. The CDR3 reads CASSLDSQRGYNEQFF. The CDR3 bases are TGTGCCAGCAGCTTAGATTCCCAGCGGGGCTACAATGAGCAGTTCTTC.

This chain links TRBV3-1 (or the pseudogene TRBV3-2) with TRBJ2-7; 12 positions agree with TRBD1. The trim removed 4 bases at V and 9 bases at J, leaving 4 bases unmatched. This CDR3 region has 13 residues. Germline assignment: CDR1 LGHDT and CDR2 YNNKEL (reference sequence). CDR3 protein: CASSPGTGGSQYV. CDR3 sequence (DNA): TGTGCCAGCAGCCCCGGGACAGGGGGCTCGCAGTACGTC.

The chain combines TRBV19 with TRBJ1-2; D gene ambiguous. The V gene lost 4 bases and the J gene lost 2 bases, with 8 bases spanning the gap. This CDR3 comprises 13 residues. Germline CDR1 LNHDA, CDR2 SQIVND (reference sequence). CDR3 bases: TGTGCCAGTAGTAGGGCCGTCAACTATGGCTACACCTTC. It yields the protein CASSRAVNYGYTF.

V is TRBV2 and J is TRBJ2-1; D remains ambiguous. The V end was cut by 4 bases, the J end by 5 bases, with 6 bases between. Germline V lookup: CDR1 SNHLY, CDR2 FYNNEI. The CDR3 is 12 residues long. CDR3 region: CASSGLDNEQFF. The CDR3 DNA sequence: TGTGCCAGCAGTGGGCTTGACAATGAGCAGTTCTTC. The variable domain in full, with the rest retrieved from reference TRBV2 and TRBJ2-1, is EPEVTQTPSHQVTQMGQEVILRCVPISNHLYFYWYRQILGQKVEFLVSFYNNEISEKSEIFDDQFSVERPDGSNFTLKIRSTKLEDSAMYFCASSGLDNEQFFGPGTRLTVL.

This chain joins TRBV2 and TRBJ2-7; 9 bases fit TRBD2. Germline V gives CDR1 SNHLY, CDR2 FYNNEI. Germline trimming cut 4 bases from V and 6 bases from J; bases unmatched to any gene: 7. This CDR3 is 14 amino acids long. The chain's CDR3 is CASSVVREGLEQYF. In DNA, the CDR3 is TGTGCCAGCAGTGTAGTGCGGGAGGGGCTCGAGCAGTACTTC.

The chain is built from TRBV19 and TRBJ1-1; D is possibly TRBD1 (5 bases). The V gene's germline CDR1 is LNHDA and CDR2 SQIVND (reference sequence). The CDR3 covers 13 residues. Trimming cost V 3 bases and J 7 bases, with 12 bases left between them. The CDR3 region has the DNA TGTGCCAGTAGTATTGGTAGGGGCCTTGAAGCTTTCTTT. This translates into CASSIGRGLEAFF.

This chain links TRBV4-1 with TRBJ2-1, with 11 nucleotides matching TRBD1. This CDR3 region has 16 residues. J lost 8 bases, V lost 1 base, and 7 bases had no gene match. Per germline, CDR1 MGHRA and CDR2 YSYEKL. This CDR3 reads CASSQGPGQGVYEQFF. The DNA for the CDR3 is TGCGCCAGCAGCCAAGGCCCGGGACAGGGGGTGTATGAGCAGTTCTTC.

The J gene is TRBJ1-1, the V gene TRBV9, with 8 bases lining up with TRBD1. The length of the CDR3 is 14 residues. Germline trimming cut 3 bases from V and 4 bases from J; bases unmatched to any gene: 5. CDR1 and CDR2 from the germline V gene are SGDLS and YYNGEE. The CDR3 region has the DNA TGTGCCAGCAGCGCCGGACAGGGTTTCACTGAAGCTTTCTTT. This encodes CASSAGQGFTEAFF.

The chain couples TRBV4-2 to TRBJ2-2; 7 bases are shared with TRBD1. J gave up 6 bases and V 4 bases, and 11 bases lay outside the gene matches. This CDR3 spans 16 amino acids. Germline V lookup: CDR1 LGHNA, CDR2 YNFKEQ. The CDR3 nucleotides read TGTGCCAGCAGCCCCCGGATAACAGGGGCCGCCGGGGAGCTGTTTTTT. This sequence encodes CASSPRITGAAGELFF.

J is TRBJ1-1 and V is TRBV2; D possibly corresponds to TRBD1 (6 bases). Germline-derived CDR1 and CDR2 are SNHLY and FYNNEI. The CDR3 is made up of 13 amino acids. Deletions cut 4 bases from V and 6 bases from J, with 12 bases between. The CDR3 nucleotides are TGTGCCAGCAGTGTCCCAGGGGAGTCTGAAGCTTTCTTT. This sequence encodes CASSVPGESEAFF.